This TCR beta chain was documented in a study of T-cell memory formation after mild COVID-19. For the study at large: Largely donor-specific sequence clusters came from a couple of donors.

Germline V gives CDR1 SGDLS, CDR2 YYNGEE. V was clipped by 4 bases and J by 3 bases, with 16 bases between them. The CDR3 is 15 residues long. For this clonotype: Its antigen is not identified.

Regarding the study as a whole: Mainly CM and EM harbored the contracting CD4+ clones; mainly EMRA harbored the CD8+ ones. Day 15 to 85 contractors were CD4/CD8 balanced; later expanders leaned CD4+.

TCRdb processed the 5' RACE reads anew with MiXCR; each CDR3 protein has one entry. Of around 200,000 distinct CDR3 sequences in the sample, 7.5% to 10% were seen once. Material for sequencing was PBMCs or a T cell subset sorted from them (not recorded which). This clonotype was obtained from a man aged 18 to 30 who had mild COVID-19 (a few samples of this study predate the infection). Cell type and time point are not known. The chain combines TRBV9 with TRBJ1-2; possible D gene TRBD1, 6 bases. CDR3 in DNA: TGTGCCAGCAGCCTTGGGACAAATGGGGACTATGGCTACACCTTC. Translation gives CASSLGTNGDYGYTF. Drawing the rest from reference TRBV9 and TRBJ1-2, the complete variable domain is DSGVTQTPKHLITATGQRVTLRCSPRSGDLSVYWYQQSLDQGLQFLIQYYNGEERAKGNILERFSAQQFPDLHSELNLSSLELGDSALYFCASSLGTNGDYGYTFGSGTRLTVV.